This TCR beta chain originates from a study of cytomegalovirus exposure and HLA in healthy donors. V was trimmed by 2 bases and J by 0 bases, leaving 14 bases between them. Germline V gene sequence: CDR1 SGDLS, CDR2 YYNGEE. The CDR3 is made up of 16 amino acids. It was with 60 Vbeta and 13 Jbeta primers that the PCR ran. Sequenced by immunoSEQ multiplex PCR; TCRdb stores in-frame clones only, minus some. The repertoire consists of 100,000 to 150,000 clones, with roughly 77% occurring once and the leading ten covering over 4.5%. This clonotype was obtained from a woman aged 40 to 50 in good health and CMV-seropositive. The sequencing input was PBMCs. This chain connects TRBV9 to TRBJ1-1, with D possibly TRBD1 on 6 matching bases. DNA for the CDR3: TGTGCCAGCAGCGTTAGGGGGGGAGTTATGAACACTGAAGCTTTCTTT. It yields the protein CASSVRGGVMNTEAFF.